The clone carrying this T cell receptor (beta chain) came up once. TCRdb's copy holds only in-frame clones and misses some; the assay was immunoSEQ multiplex PCR. The data show some 140,000 clones, with 75% to 90% seen just once and approximately 9.4% held by the top ten. The data stem from a study of control samples from healthy donors and cancer patients. The sequence was obtained from a woman aged 25 to 39 in good health. Sample: blood.

The CDR3 loop reads CASSLAAGGSYGYTF. CDR3 coding DNA: TGTGCCAGCAGCTTGGCCGCAGGGGGCTCCTATGGCTACACCTTC. J is TRBJ1-2 and V is TRBV5-4, with TRBD1 matching over 8 bases. CDR3 length: 15 amino acids. Germline V lookup: CDR1 SGHNT, CDR2 YYREEE (reference sequence). After removal of 0 bases from V and 4 bases from J, the junction contained 5 bases not matched to a gene.